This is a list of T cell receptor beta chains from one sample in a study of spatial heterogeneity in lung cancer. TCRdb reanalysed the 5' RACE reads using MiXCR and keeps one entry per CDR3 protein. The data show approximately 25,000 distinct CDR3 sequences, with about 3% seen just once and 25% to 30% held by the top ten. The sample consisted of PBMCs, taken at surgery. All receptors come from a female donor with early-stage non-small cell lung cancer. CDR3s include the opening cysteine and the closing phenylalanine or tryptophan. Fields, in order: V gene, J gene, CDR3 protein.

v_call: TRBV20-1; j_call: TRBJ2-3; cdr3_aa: CSARVDPGQTDTQYF
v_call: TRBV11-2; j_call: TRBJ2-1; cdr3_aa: CASSLVVGRSAYNEQFF
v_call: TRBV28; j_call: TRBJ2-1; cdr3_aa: CASSLLRNEQFF
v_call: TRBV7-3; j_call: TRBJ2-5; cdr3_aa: CASSLTNGRGETQYF
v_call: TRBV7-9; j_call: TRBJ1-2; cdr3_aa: CASSPGQGAGYTF
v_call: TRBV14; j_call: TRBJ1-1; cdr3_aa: CASSQASGLATEAFF
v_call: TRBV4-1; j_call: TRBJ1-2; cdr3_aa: CASSLRTGNYGYTF
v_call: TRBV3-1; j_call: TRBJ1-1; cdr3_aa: CASSYHGTFSGLNTEAFF
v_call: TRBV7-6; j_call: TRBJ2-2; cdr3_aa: CASSPTRGGPRQNTGELFF
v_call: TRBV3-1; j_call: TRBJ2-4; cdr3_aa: CASSQMVRGNIQYF
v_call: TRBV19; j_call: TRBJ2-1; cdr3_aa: CASSVAGGYNEQFF
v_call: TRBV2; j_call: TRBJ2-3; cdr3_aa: CASRIAEYLLDSTDTQYF
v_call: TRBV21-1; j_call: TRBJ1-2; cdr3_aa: CASSILRQGAEGYTF
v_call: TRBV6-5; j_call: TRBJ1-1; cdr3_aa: CASSIGFGGRNTEAFF
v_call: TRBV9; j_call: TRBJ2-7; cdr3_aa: CASSARTGDHEQYF
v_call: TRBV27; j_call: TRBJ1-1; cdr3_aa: CASSLSGLNTEAFF
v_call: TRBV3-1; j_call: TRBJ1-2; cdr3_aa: CASSQDGVEGVAGYTF
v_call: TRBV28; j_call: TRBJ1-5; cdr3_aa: CASSPGTDYQPQHF
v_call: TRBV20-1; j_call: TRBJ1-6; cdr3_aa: CSARDLDRVNSPLHF
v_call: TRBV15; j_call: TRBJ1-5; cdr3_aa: CATSRDSLAQNDLWGNQPQHF
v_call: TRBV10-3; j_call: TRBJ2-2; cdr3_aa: CAIRAQRNTGELFF
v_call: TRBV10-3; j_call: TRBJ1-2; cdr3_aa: CATSAESGYTF
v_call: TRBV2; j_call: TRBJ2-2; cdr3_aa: CASSELHGITGELFF